This T cell receptor (beta chain) was profiled in a study of cytomegalovirus exposure and HLA in healthy donors (dated by TCRdb to between 2016 and 2019). Study-wide context: According to an earlier analysis of 587 of the donors, 200 million or so T cells yielded roughly 110 million unique TCR beta sequences and approximately 300 Gb of sequence data. In a later analysis, previously published TCR beta repertoires from 666 donors were re-analyzed and high-resolution HLA genotyping was added so that TCR occurrence patterns could be studied. To predict cytomegalovirus infection status, the study brought together high-throughput TCR immunosequencing, statistical association of individual TCRs with disease status, and machine learning. The later analysis used no new phenotypic data to find candidate immune exposures, relying instead on TCR beta sequences and their occurrence across donors. An earlier analysis of around 580 of the donors used high-throughput TCR beta sequencing to judge whether each TCR beta V gene segment behaved as functional or pseudogenic. Using immunosequencing, the study profiled T cell repertoires from fewer than 700 subjects and related those repertoires to cytomegalovirus serostatus. Alongside the repertoire data, information on donor age, sex, ethnicity and CMV serostatus was compiled. On average, roughly 250,000 unique TCR beta nucleotide sequences were sequenced per donor among several hundred genotyped donors of the cohort, with roughly 19% of those sequences being non-productive. Among the roughly 400 genotyped donors, around 81% belonged to the genetic ancestry cluster associated with self-reported Caucasian donors. Several DR-DQ haplotypes were handled as single units for association and clustering because linkage in the cohort was strong. Every discovery cohort repertoire had been produced on one sequencing platform. A separate validation cohort of roughly 110 different subjects was used in addition to the 666-subject first cohort. An early release covering around 630 HLA-typed donors comprised about 300 gigabases of sequencing data and 85 million to 100 million unique TCR sequences. Typing coverage differed by locus: A, B, C, DRB1 and DQB1 were typed in roughly 620-630 donors, DQA1 in about 500, DPA1 in nearly 610, and DPB1 in around 490. A later genetic analysis used genome-wide SNP genotypes for about 65% of the 666 donors, treating that subset as a discovery cohort. The study aimed to test whether cataloging public T cell receptors could reveal signatures of past pathogen exposure. Class I and class II HLA loci were covered by the typing at four-digit resolution. What the authors observed across the whole study: According to a later genetic analysis, donors in an Asian-associated ancestry cluster had fewer N-insertions in productive TCRs than the roughly 670-donor mean. In a later analysis, the rate of TCR association differed among HLA loci, with DRB1 alleles having the most associated TCRs and HLA-C alleles having the fewest. The presence/absence analyses assumed that sequencing depth was roughly uniform across donors, and that assumption may not be true. An association between a missense DCLRE1C variant and V-gene and J-gene trimming of TCR beta chains was found in a later genetic analysis and replicated in an independent cohort. A later analysis associated about 17,000 TCR beta sequences with specific HLA alleles at a false discovery rate of 0.05. Most TCR sequences were observed very rarely across donors, whereas some public TCRs were present in many individuals. When HLA alleles, especially DR and DQ, strongly co-occurred, TCR associations were difficult to assign to individual alleles. Broadly in line with IMGT annotations, most TCR beta V segments showed up in productive rearrangements about 90% or about 30% of the time in an earlier analysis of around 600 of the donors. Some IMGT-functional V segments, including TRBV6-2 and TRBV6-3, could not be told apart with the 87-base-pair reads, so those segments were excluded. Most CMV-associated TCR beta chains appeared to be HLA-restricted in a later analysis, and the HLA associations seemed to be driven largely by CMV exposure. This cohort had only TCR beta chains sequenced, and the lack of alpha or paired-chain data limited which features could be detected. A further reported finding was that TCR beta sequences accurately predicted the HLA-A and HLA-B alleles for most subjects in the first cohort. Linkage disequilibrium might explain the correlated functional status among segregating V segments, but an unknown experimental factor could not be excluded. In the study, 150 to 200 TCR beta chains were listed as associated with cytomegalovirus. Over 15 rarely observed V segments, including chromosome 9 orphons, were excluded from the earlier analysis of about 500 of the donors because counts were too low. For the cohort, immune exposure information was limited to CMV serostatus. Because HLA typing was unavailable for some donors at each locus, only the typed subset was used in association tests. Compared with equally common non-associated chains, HLA-associated TCR beta chains in a later analysis were more clonally expanded and had lower generation probabilities. A group of highly shared sequence variants was considered likely to be a technical artifact of the sequencing pipeline. Three of the identified cytomegalovirus-associated TCR beta chains were confirmed in vitro to be specific for cytomegalovirus antigens. A later analysis reported that several top co-occurrence clusters appeared linked to parvovirus B19, influenza, CMV and Epstein-Barr virus. According to the authors, the approach could potentially be generalized to other disease states and immunological phenotypes. The classifier was reported to diagnose cytomegalovirus status with high specificity and sensitivity in both the original and validation cohorts.

CDR3 length: 15 amino acids, cysteine to phenylalanine. Just the 45-base CDR3 DNA is kept, in frame starting at base 1. Relative to germline, V is 3 bases shorter and J is 5 bases shorter, with 17 bases between their ends. The germline V gene (reference sequence) sets CDR1 to MNHEY and CDR2 to SMNVEV. Library preparation used the immunoSEQ multiplex PCR assay. A mixture of 60 forward primers for TCR Vbeta segments and 13 reverse primers for TCR Jbeta segments was used in the multiplex PCR. A multiplex PCR assay on genomic DNA amplified the CDR3 region of rearranged TCR beta genes. On the Illumina HiSeq System, the amplified TCR beta libraries were sequenced as 87-base-pair reads. Per the original workflow: A later analysis tallied tens of millions of unique TCR beta chains across the roughly 610 repertoires, and around 10 million of those chains were shared by two or more donors. Raw reads were error-corrected and collapsed into unique sequences with a nearest-neighbor algorithm that merged closely related sequences to remove PCR and sequencing errors. CDR3 sequences were aligned to IMGT reference sequences to assign V, D and J gene segments. For a sequence to be retained, at least a six-nucleotide match to both a V gene segment and a J gene segment was required. A rearrangement was called productive if the CDR3 had no stop codons and remained in frame with V and J, and every other rearrangement was called non-productive. CDR3 was defined by IMGT convention, running from the second conserved V-encoded cysteine to the conserved J-encoded phenylalanine. The earlier analysis of 587 of the donors excluded sequences that lacked an unambiguous match to a single V gene segment. An earlier analysis of approximately 590 of the donors classified V segments as functional when productive rearrangements were above 56.7% and as segregating when the standard deviation between donors was above 5%. A statistical classification framework was built to diagnose cytomegalovirus status from the catalog of TCR beta chain sequences. V and J gene assignment, in a later analysis, came from comparing TCR nucleotide sequences with IMGT/GENE-DB human TR gene sequences. The TCRdist pipeline was used in a later analysis to assign CDR3 sequences and most-parsimonious VDJ recombination scenarios. A later analysis defined each TCR beta chain by its CDR3 amino acid sequence plus V-gene family, and excluded reads lacking a unique V-gene family. A later analysis removed roughly 590 highly shared, low-generation-probability nucleotide sequences to deal with suspected cross-contamination and a sequencing artifact. For each public chain, a later analysis derived a clonal expansion index from normalized ranks of inferred template counts within each repertoire. A later analysis computed generation probabilities with a VDJ recombination model fitted to out-of-frame rearrangements, and checked the results against IGoR. In a later analysis, hypergeometric tests were used to score TCR-TCR, TCR-HLA and TCR-CMV co-occurrence, with a repertoire-size bias correction applied to TCR pairs. In a later analysis, false discovery rates were estimated by permuting HLA or CMV assignments 20 times. In a later analysis, co-occurring TCRs were grouped using DBSCAN, and TCRdist sequence similarity was added for clustering within HLA-allele-positive subsets. Repertoires with fewer than 30,000 or more than 120,000 public chains, plus five repertoires with anomalous nucleotide sharing, were excluded from co-occurrence clustering. As stored in TCRdb, this immuneACCESS dataset retains in-frame rearrangements with V and J assigned. A fraction of the clones does not appear; measured against another copy, unresolved V genes explain less than half of the discrepancy, and the remainder lacks a known reason. The V and J calls and clone size are taken from that table; D and trimming were inferred from the DNA. The sample table records approximately 200,000 clones; approximately 87% of these occur just once. Over 1% of the sample belongs to the ten largest clones.

A word on this clone: This clone's antigen is unknown. Per-base qualities were not stored, and no clone one base away is much larger.

The cohort consisted of hundreds of healthy bone marrow donors. At the time of sampling, all cohort members were nominally healthy, though unrecorded immune exposures were likely present. Of the 690 or so cohort members, nearly 300 had a positive CMV serostatus and 350 to 450 had a negative one, while no CMV serostatus was recorded for the donor. Every donor gave a peripheral blood sample, and the peripheral blood mononuclear cells from that sample were used for TCR beta sequencing. The Qiagen DNeasy Blood Extraction Kit was used to extract genomic DNA from the blood cell samples. Sequences were obtained from PBMCs. The chain links TRBV27 with TRBJ2-7; the best D guess is TRBD2, with 6 bases matching. This TCR was sampled from a human donor in good health. The CDR3 reads as follows: CASSFAGLTPDEQYF. The DNA sequence is given as TGTGCCAGCAGTTTCGCGGGGTTAACACCCGACGAGCAGTACTTC.